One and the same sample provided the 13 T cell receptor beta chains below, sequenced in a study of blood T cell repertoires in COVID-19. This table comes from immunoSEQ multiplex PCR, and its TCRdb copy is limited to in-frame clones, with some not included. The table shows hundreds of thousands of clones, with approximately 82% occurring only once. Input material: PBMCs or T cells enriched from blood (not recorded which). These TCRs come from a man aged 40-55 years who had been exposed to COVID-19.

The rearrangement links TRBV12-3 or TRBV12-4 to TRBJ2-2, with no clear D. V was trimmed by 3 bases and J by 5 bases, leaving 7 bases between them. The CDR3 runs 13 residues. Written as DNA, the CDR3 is TGTGCCAGCAGTTTTCGGTGGACCGGGGAGCTGTTTTTT. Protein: CASSFRWTGELFF.

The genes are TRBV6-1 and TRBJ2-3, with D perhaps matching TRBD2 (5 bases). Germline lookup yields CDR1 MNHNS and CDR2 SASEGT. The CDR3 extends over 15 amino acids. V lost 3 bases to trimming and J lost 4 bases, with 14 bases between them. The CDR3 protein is CASSDVRVGADTQYF. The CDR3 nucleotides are TGTGCCAGCAGTGATGTGAGGGTTGGAGCAGATACGCAGTATTTT.

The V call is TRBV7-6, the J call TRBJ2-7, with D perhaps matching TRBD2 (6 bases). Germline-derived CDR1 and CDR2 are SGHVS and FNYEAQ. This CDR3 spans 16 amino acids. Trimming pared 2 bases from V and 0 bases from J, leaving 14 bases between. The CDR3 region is CASSLFGSGSSYEQYF. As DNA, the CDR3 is TGTGCCAGCAGCTTATTTGGTAGCGGCAGCTCCTACGAGCAGTACTTC. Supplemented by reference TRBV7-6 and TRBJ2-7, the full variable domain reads GAGVSQSPRYKVTKRGQDVALRCDPISGHVSLYWYRQALGQGPEFLTYFNYEAQQDKSGLPNDRFSAERPEGSISTLTIQRTEQRDSAMYRCASSLFGSGSSYEQYFGPGTRLTVT.

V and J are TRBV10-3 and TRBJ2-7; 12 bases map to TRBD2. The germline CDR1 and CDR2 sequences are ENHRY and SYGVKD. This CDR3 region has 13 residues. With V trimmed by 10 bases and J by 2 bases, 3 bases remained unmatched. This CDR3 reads CATRLAGAYEQYF. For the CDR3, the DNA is TGTGCCACCCGACTAGCGGGAGCCTACGAGCAGTACTTC.

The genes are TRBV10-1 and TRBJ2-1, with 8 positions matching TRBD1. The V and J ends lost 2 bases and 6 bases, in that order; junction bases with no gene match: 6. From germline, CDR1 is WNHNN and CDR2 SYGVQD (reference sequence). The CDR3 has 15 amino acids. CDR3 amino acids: CASSELRQGPNEQFF. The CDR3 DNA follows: TGCGCCAGCAGTGAGCTACGACAGGGGCCCAATGAGCAGTTCTTC.

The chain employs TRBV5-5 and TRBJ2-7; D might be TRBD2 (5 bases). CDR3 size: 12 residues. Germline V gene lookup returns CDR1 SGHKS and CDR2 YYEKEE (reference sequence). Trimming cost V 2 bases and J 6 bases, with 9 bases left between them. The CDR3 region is CASSFSGSEQYF. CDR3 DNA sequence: TGTGCCAGCAGCTTTAGTGGGAGCGAGCAGTACTTC.

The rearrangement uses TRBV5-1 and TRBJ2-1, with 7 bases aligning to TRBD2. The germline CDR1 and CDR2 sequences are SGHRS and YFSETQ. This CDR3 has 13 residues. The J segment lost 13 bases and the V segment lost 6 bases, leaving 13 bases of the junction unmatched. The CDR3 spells CASTQGGQTPQFF. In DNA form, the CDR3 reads TGCGCCAGCACGCAGGGAGGGCAGACACCACAGTTCTTC.

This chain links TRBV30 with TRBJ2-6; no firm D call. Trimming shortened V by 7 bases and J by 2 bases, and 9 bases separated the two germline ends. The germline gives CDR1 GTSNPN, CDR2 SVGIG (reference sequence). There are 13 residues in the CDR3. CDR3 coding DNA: TGTGCCTCCCCTAAGCCTGGGGCCAACGTCCTGACTTTC. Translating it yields CASPKPGANVLTF.

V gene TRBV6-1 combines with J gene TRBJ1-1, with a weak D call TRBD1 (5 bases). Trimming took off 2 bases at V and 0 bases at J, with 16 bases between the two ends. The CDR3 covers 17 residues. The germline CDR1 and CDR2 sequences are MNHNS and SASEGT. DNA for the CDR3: TGTGCCAGCAGTGAAATTAGGCCACAGGCGTTGAACACTGAAGCTTTCTTT. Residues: CASSEIRPQALNTEAFF.

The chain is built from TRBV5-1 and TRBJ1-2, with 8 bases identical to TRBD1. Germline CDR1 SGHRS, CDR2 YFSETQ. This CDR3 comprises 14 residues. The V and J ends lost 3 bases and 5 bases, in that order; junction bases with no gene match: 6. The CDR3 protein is CASSSGTGEYGYTF. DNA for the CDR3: TGCGCCAGCAGCTCCGGGACAGGAGAATATGGCTACACCTTC.

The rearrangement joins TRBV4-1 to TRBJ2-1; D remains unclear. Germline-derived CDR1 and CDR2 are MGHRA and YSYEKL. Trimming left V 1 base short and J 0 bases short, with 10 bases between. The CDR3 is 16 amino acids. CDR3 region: CASSQVNIVSYNEQFF. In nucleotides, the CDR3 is TGCGCCAGCAGCCAAGTCAATATAGTCTCCTACAATGAGCAGTTCTTC.

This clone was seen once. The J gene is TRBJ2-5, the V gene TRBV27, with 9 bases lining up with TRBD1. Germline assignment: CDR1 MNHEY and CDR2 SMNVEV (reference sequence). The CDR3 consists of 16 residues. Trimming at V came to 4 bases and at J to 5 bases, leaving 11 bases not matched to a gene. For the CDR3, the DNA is TGTGCCAGCAGTTACAGGGCCTACAGGGGGCAGGAGACCCAGTACTTC. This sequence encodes CASSYRAYRGQETQYF.

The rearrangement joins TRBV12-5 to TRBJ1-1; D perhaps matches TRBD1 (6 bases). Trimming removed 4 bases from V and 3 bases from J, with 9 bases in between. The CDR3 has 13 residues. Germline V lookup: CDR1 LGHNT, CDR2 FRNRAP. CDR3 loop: CASGSDRHTEAFF. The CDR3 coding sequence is TGTGCTAGTGGTTCGGACAGACACACTGAAGCTTTCTTT.